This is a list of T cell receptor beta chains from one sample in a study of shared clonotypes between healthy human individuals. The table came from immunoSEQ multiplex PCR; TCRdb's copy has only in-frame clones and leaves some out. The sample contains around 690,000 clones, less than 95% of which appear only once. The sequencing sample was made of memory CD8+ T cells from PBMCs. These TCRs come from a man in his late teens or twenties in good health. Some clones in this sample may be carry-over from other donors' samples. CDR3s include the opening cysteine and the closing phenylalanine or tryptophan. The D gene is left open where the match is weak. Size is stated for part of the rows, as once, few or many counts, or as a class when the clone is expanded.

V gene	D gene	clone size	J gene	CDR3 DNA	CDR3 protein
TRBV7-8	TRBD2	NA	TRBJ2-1	TGTGCCAGCAGCAGCCTAGCGGGTACCTACAATGAGCAGTTCTTC	CASSSLAGTYNEQFF
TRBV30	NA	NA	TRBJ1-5	TGTGCCTGGAGTGTACACGGGGGTCAGCCCCAGCATTTT	CAWSVHGGQPQHF
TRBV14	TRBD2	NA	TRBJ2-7	TGTGCCAGCAGCCGGTCGGGACTAGCGGGCTACGAGCAGTACTTC	CASSRSGLAGYEQYF
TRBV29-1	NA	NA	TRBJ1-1	TGCAGCGCAAGTGCAAGGGGGTTTGGCACTGAAGCTTTCTTT	CSASARGFGTEAFF
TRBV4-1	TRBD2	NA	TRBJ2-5	TGCGCCAGCAGCCCCTATGGAGGGGAGGGGGAGACCCAGTACTTC	CASSPYGGEGETQYF
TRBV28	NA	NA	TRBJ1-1	TGTGCCAGCAGTTCAAACTACATGAACACTGAAGCTTTCTTT	CASSSNYMNTEAFF
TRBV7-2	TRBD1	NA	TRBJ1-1	TGTGCCAGCAGCATACGGACAGGCCTGAACACTGAAGCTTTCTTT	CASSIRTGLNTEAFF
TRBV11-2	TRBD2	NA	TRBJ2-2	TGTGCCAGCAGCACTAGGACTAGCTCGAACACCGGGGAGCTGTTTTTT	CASSTRTSSNTGELFF
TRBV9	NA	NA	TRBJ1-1	TGTGCCAGCAGCACCCCTAAGGGGCAATTGAACACTGAAGCTTTCTTT	CASSTPKGQLNTEAFF
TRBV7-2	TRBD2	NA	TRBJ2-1	TGTGCCAGCAGCCCCGGTTTTGGCGGGAGTGGTAATGAGCAGTTCTTC	CASSPGFGGSGNEQFF
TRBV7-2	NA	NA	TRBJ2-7	TGTGCCAGCAGCTCAAACGACCCACCGCTATACGAGCAGTACTTC	CASSSNDPPLYEQYF
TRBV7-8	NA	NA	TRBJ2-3	TGTGCCAGCAGCTCCGTTCGGGATACGCAGTATTTT	CASSSVRDTQYF
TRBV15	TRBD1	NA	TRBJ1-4	TGTGCCACCCGCAAGGACAGGAGTAATGAAAAACTGTTTTTT	CATRKDRSNEKLFF
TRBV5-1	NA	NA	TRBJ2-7	TGCGCCAGCAGCTTGGCCTATCTGAGCGCCAGCTCCTACGAGCAGTACTTC	CASSLAYLSASSYEQYF
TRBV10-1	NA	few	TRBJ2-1	TGCGCCAGCAGCACTCAGGACAGGCGGGATGGTAGTGAGCAGTTCTTC	CASSTQDRRDGSEQFF
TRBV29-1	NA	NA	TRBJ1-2	TGCAGCGTTGAAGTTCCGGTGGGCAGGGTGGGCTCCTATGGCTACACCTTC	CSVEVPVGRVGSYGYTF
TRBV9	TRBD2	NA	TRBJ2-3	TGTGCCAGCAGCCTTAGTGAGCGGGAGGGCGGCACAGATACGCAGTATTTT	CASSLSEREGGTDTQYF
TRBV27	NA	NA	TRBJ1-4	TGTGCCAGCAGCCATATCCCCCTTAATGAAAAACTGTTTTTT	CASSHIPLNEKLFF
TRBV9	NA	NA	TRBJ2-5	TGTGCCAGCAGCGTAGCAGAGAAAGGGGCTCAGTACTTC	CASSVAEKGAQYF
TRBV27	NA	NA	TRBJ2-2	TGTGCCAGCAGTCGCAGGGCAACCGGGGAGCTGTTTTTT	CASSRRATGELFF
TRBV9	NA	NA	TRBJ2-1	TGTGCCAGCAGCGTAGGTACCTACAATGAGCAGTTCTTC	CASSVGTYNEQFF
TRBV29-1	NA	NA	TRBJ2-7	TGCAGCGTTGAAGAGATTGCGGGGGCCACCTACGAGCAGTACTTC	CSVEEIAGATYEQYF
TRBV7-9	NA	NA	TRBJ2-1	TGTGCCAGCAGCTTGGCCGCATATGAGCAGTTCTTC	CASSLAAYEQFF
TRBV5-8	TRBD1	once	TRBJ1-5	TGTGCCAGCAGCTCCTGGACAGGCCAGCCCCAGCATTTT	CASSSWTGQPQHF
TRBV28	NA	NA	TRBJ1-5	TGTGCCAGCAGTCCAAAGGGGAGTCGTATTCAGCCCCAGCATTTT	CASSPKGSRIQPQHF
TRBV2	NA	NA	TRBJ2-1	TGTGCCAGCCGGGACCCAATTACCTACAATGAGCAGTTCTTC	CASRDPITYNEQFF
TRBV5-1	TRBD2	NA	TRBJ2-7	TGCGCCAGCAGCTTACCCCTCTGGACAGCTCCGGGACTAGCGGGAGGTGCCTCCTACGAGCAGTACTTC	CASSLPLWTAPGLAGGASYEQYF
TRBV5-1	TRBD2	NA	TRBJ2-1	TGCGCCAGCAGCTTGGGACTAGCGGGAGGGAGGAATGAGCAGTTCTTC	CASSLGLAGGRNEQFF
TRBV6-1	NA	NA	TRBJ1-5	TGTGCCAGCAGTGATGCCGGGCGCTCGAATCAGCCCCAGCATTTT	CASSDAGRSNQPQHF
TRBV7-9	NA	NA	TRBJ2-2	TGTGCCAGCAGCTTAGAGGGGAGACGGGGAACCGGGGAGCTGTTTTTT	CASSLEGRRGTGELFF
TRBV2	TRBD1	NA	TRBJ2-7	TGTGCCAGCAGTGCCCTACTGGGACAGGGGGATTCGGTGCGCTCCTACGAGCAGTACTTC	CASSALLGQGDSVRSYEQYF
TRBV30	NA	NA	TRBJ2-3	TGTGCCTGGAGTGTGACAGCGTCAGATACGCAGTATTTT	CAWSVTASDTQYF
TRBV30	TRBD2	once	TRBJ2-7	TGTGCCTGGAGTGTGCTAGCGGGGAACGAGCAGTACTTC	CAWSVLAGNEQYF
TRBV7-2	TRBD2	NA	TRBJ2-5	TGTGCCAGCAGCTCAAGGACTAGCGGGAGGTCCCAAGAGACCCAGTACTTC	CASSSRTSGRSQETQYF
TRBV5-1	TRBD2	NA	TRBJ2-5	TGCGCCAGCAGCGTAGCGGGCGTCCAAGAGACCCAGTACTTC	CASSVAGVQETQYF
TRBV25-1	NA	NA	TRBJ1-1	TGTGCCAGCGGAAAAAGCCTCGGAGACATGAACACTGAAGCTTTCTTT	CASGKSLGDMNTEAFF
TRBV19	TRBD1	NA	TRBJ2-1	TGTGCCAGTAGTTTTGGGACAGGCCATTACAATGAGCAGTTCTTC	CASSFGTGHYNEQFF
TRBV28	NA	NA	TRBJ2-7	TGTGCCAGCAGTACCTCCGAGGATTGGTCCTACGAGCAGTACTTC	CASSTSEDWSYEQYF
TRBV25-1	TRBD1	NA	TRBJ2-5	TGTGCCAGCAGTGGGGACAGGGGGCGCCGGGAGACCCAGTACTTC	CASSGDRGRRETQYF